This T cell receptor beta chain was identified in a study of breast tumors, draining lymph nodes, adjacent tissues. In TCRdb, the multiplex PCR reads were re-called with MiXCR into one record per CDR3 protein. There are 150,000 to 200,000 distinct CDR3 sequences in the sample; about 33% occur only once, and roughly 4.5% lies in the top ten. This clonotype appeared many times. The antigen remains undetermined. General study findings and limits: Tumor repertoires ranked between lymph nodes and nontumor tissue in diversity, with V and J gene preferences.

Samples came from axillary lymph nodes draining the breast cancer. The germline V gene has CDR1 LNHDA and CDR2 SQIVND (reference sequence). V lost 4 bases and J lost 1; bases outside the gene matches: 6. The length of the CDR3 is 16 residues. The clonotype comes from a female donor with breast cancer. Some clones in this sample may be carry-over from other donors' samples. Sequencing used axillary lymph node tissue. The chain links TRBV19 to TRBJ1-5, with 8 nucleotides matching TRBD1. The CDR3 loop is CASSTGQGRSNQPQHF. In DNA, the CDR3 is TGTGCCAGTAGTACCGGACAGGGCAGAAGCAATCAGCCCCAGCATTTT.